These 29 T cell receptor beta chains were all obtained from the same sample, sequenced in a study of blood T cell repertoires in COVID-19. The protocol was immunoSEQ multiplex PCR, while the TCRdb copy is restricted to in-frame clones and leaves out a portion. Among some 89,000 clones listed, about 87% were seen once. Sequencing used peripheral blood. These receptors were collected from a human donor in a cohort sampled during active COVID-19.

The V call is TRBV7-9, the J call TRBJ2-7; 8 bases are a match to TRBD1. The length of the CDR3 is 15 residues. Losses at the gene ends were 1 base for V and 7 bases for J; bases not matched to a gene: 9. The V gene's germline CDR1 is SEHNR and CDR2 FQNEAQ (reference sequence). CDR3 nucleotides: TGTGCCAGCAGCTTAGTGGGCCAGGGGGCTGGAGAGCAGTACTTC. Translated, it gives CASSLVGQGAGEQYF. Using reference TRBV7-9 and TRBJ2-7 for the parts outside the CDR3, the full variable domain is DTGVSQNPRHKITKRGQNVTFRCDPISEHNRLYWYRQTLGQGPEFLTYFQNEAQLEKSRLLSDRFSAERPKGSFSTLEIQRTEQGDSAMYLCASSLVGQGAGEQYFGPGTRLTVT.

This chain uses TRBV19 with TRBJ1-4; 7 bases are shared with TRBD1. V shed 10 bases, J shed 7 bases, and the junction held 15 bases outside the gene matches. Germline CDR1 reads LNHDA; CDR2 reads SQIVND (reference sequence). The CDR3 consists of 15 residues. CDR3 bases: TGTGCCACCAAACCCCCGACAGGGAAGGGTGAAAAACTGTTTTTT. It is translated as CATKPPTGKGEKLFF.

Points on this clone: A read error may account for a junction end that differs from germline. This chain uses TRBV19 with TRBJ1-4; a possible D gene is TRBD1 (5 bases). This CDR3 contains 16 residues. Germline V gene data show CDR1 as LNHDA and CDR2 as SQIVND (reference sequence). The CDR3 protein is CTSSMGRGAFGEKLFF. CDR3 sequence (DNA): TGTACCAGTAGTATGGGGAGGGGCGCTTTCGGTGAAAAACTGTTTTTT.

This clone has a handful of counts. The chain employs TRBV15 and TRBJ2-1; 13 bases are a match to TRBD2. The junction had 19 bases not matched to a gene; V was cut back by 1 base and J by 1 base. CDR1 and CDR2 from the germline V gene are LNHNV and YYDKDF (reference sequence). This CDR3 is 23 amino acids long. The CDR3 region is CATSRVRWSGTSGRAKSYNEQFF. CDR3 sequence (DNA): TGTGCCACCAGCAGAGTGAGGTGGTCCGGAACTAGCGGGAGGGCCAAGTCCTACAATGAGCAGTTCTTC.

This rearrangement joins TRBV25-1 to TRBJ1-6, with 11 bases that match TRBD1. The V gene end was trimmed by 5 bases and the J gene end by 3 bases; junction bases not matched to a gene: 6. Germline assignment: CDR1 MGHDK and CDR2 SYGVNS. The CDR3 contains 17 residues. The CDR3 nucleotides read TGTGCCAGCAGTTTAGGACAGGGGGCGAACTATAATTCACCCCTCCACTTT. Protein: CASSLGQGANYNSPLHF.

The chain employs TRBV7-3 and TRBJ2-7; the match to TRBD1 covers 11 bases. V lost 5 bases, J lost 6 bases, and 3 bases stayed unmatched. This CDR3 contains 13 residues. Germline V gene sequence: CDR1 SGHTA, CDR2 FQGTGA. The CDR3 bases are TGTGCCAGCAGCCCCGGGACAGGGGGCGAGCAGTACTTC. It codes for CASSPGTGGEQYF.

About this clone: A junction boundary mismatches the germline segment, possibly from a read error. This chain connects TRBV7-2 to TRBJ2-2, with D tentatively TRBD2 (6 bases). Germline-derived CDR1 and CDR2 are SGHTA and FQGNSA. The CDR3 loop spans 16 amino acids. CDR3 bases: TGTGCCAGCAGATTAGGCGGGGTGATGAACACCGGGGAGCTGTTTTTT. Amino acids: CASRLGGVMNTGELFF.

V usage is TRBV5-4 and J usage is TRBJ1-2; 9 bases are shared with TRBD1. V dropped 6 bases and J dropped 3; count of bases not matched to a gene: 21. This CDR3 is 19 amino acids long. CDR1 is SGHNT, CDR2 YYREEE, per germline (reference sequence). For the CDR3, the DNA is TGTGCCAGCACCGCTCTTCACGGGACAGGGAAGCTCCCATACTATGGCTACACCTTC. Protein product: CASTALHGTGKLPYYGYTF.

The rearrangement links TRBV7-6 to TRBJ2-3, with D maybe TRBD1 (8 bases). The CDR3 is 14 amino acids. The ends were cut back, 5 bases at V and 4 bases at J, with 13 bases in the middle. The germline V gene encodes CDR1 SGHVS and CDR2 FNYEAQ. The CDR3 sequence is CASSNRGGPDTQYF. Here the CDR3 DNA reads TGTGCCAGCAGCAACAGGGGGGGCCCAGATACGCAGTATTTT.

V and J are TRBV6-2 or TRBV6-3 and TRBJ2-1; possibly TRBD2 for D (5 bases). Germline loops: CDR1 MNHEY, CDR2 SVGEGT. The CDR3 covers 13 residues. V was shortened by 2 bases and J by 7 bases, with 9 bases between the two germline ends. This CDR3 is CASSYGSRNEQFF. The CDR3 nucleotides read TGTGCCAGCAGTTACGGGAGCAGGAATGAGCAGTTCTTC.

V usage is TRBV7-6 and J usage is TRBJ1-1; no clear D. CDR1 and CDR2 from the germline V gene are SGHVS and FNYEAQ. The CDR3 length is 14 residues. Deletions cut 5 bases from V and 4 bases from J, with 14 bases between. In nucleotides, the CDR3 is TGTGCCAGCAGCGGCGGGCCTCGGGGCACTGAAGCTTTCTTT. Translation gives CASSGGPRGTEAFF.

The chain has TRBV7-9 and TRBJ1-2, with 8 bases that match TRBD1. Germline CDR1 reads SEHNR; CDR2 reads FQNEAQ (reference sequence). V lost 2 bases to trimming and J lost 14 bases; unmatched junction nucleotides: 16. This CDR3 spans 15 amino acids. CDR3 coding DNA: TGTGCCAGCAGCTTATTCCAGGGACAGGCCGATGAAGAGACCTTC. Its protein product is CASSLFQGQADEETF.

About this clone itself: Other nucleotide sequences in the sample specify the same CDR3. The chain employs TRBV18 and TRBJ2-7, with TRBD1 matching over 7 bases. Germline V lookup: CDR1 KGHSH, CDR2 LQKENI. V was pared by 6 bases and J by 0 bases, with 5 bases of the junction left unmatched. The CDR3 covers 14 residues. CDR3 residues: CASSPGQSSYEQYF. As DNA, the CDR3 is TGTGCCAGCTCCCCGGGACAGAGCTCCTACGAGCAGTACTTC. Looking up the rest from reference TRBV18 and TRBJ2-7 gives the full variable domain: NAGVMQNPRHLVRRRGQEARLRCSPMKGHSHVYWYRQLPEEGLKFMVYLQKENIIDESGMPKERFSAEFPKEGPSILRIQQVVRGDSAAYFCASSPGQSSYEQYFGPGTRLTVT.

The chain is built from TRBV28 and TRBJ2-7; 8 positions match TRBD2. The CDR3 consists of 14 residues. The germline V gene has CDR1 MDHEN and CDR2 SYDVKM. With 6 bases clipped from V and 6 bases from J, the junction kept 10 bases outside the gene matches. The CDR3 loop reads CASSPGAGAGEQYF. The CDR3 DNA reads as TGTGCCAGCAGCCCGGGAGCGGGAGCCGGCGAGCAGTACTTC.

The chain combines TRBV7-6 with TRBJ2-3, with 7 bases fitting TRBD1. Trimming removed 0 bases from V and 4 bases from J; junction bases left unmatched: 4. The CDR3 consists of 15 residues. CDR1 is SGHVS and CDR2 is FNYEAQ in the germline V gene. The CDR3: CASSLALRGPDTQYF. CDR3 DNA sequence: TGTGCCAGCAGCTTAGCGCTAAGGGGGCCAGATACGCAGTATTTT.

This CDR3 reads CASSLGPGQSNYGYTF. Written as DNA, the CDR3 is TGCGCCAGCAGCCTTGGCCCGGGACAGTCTAACTATGGCTACACCTTC. The V gene is TRBV5-1, the J gene TRBJ1-2, with 7 bases identical to TRBD1. This CDR3 contains 16 residues. Trimming removed 4 bases from V and 0 bases from J; junction bases left unmatched: 9. The germline V gene encodes CDR1 SGHRS and CDR2 YFSETQ.

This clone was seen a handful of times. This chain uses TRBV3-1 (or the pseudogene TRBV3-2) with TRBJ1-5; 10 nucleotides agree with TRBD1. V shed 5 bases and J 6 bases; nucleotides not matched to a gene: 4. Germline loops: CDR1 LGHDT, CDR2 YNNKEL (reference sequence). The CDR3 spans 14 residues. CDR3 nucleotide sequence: TGTGCCAGCAGCTCCCGGGACAGGGGTCAGCCCCAGCATTTT. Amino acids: CASSSRDRGQPQHF.

This CDR3 is CASSLGGTSGIYNEQFF. CDR3 nucleotides: TGTGCCAGCAGCTTAGGTGGGACTAGCGGGATCTACAATGAGCAGTTCTTC. The chain joins TRBV7-6 to TRBJ2-1; 13 bases fit TRBD2. In germline, CDR1 is SGHVS, CDR2 FNYEAQ. The CDR3 is made up of 17 amino acids. J lost 3 bases, V lost 1 base, and 3 bases had no gene match.

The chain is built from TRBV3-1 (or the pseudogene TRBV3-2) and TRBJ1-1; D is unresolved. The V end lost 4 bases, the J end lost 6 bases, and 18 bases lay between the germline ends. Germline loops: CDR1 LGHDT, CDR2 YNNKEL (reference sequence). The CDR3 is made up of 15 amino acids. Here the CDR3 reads CASSPKKARRAEAFF. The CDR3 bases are TGTGCCAGCAGCCCTAAAAAGGCGAGGAGGGCTGAAGCTTTCTTT.

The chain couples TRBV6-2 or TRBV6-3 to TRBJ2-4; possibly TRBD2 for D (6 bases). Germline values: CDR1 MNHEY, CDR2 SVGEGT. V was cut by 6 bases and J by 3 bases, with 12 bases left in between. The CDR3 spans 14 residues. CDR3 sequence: CASSGTGRKNIQYF. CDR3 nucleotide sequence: TGTGCCAGCAGCGGGACTGGGCGCAAAAACATTCAGTACTTC.

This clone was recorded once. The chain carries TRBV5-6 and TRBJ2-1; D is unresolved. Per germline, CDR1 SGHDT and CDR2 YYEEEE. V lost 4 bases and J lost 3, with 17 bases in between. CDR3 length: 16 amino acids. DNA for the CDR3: TGTGCCAGCAGCCCCTACGAGAGAGGCTTCTACAATGAGCAGTTCTTC. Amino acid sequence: CASSPYERGFYNEQFF.

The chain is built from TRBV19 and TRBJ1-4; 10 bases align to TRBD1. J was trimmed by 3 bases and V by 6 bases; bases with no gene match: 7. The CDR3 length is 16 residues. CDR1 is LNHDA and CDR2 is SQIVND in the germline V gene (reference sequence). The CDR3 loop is CASRTGQGRANEKLFF. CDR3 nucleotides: TGTGCCAGTAGAACGGGACAGGGGAGAGCTAATGAAAAACTGTTTTTT.

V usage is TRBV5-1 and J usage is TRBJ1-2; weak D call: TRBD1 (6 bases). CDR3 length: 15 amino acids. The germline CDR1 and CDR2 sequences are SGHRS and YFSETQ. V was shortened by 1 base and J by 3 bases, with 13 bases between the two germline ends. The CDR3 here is CASSLNEGDDYGYTF. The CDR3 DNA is TGCGCCAGCAGCTTGAACGAGGGGGATGACTATGGCTACACCTTC.

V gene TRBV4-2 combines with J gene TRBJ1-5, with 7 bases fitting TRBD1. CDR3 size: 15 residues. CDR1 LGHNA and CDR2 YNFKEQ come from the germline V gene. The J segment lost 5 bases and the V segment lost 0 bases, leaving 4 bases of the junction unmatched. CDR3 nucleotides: TGTGCCAGCAGCCAAGATGGACAGGTCCATCAGCCCCAGCATTTT. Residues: CASSQDGQVHQPQHF.

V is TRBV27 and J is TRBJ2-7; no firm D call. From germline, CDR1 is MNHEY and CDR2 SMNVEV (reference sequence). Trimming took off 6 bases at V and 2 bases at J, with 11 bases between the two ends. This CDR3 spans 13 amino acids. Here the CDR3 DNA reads TGTGCCAGCAGCCCGCGGCCGCCCTACGAGCAGTACTTC. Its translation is CASSPRPPYEQYF.

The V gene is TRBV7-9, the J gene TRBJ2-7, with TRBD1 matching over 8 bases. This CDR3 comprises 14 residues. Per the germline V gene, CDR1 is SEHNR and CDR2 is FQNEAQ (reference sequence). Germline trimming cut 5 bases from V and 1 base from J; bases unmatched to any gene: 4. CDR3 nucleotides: TGTGCCAGCAGCCCGAACAGGGGGTCCTACGAGCAGTACTTC. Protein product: CASSPNRGSYEQYF.

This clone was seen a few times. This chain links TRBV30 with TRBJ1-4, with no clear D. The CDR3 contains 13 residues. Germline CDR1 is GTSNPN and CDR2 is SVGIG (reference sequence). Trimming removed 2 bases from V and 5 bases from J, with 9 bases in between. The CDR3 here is CAWSTRENEKLFF. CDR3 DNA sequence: TGTGCCTGGAGTACCCGGGAGAATGAAAAACTGTTTTTT.

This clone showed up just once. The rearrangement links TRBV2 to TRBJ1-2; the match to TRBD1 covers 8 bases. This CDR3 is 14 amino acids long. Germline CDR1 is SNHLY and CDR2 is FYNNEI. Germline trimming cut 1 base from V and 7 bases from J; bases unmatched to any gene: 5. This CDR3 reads CASSEDRTGTGYTF. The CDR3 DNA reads TGTGCCAGCAGTGAAGACAGGACAGGGACTGGCTACACCTTC.

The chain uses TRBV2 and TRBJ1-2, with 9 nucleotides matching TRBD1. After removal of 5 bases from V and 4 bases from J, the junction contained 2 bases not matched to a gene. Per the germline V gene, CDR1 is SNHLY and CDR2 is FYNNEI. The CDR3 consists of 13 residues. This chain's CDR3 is CASSTDRGYGYTF. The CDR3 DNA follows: TGTGCCAGCAGTACGGACAGGGGCTATGGCTACACCTTC.